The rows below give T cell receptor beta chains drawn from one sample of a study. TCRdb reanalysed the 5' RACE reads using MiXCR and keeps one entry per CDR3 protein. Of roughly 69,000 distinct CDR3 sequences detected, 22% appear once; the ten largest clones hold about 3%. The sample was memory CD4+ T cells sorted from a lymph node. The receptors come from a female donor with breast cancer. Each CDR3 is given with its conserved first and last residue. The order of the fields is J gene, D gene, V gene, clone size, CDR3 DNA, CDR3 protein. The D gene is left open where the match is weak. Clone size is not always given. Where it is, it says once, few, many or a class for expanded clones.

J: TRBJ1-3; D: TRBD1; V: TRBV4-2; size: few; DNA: TGTGCCAGCAGCCAAACAGGGGACGGGAACACCATATATTTT; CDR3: CASSQTGDGNTIYF
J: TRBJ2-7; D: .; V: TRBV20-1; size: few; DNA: TGCAGTGCTAGAGGCATGGCGCGGGGCTACGAGCAGTACTTC; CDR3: CSARGMARGYEQYF
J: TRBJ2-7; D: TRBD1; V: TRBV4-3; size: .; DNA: TGCGCCAGCAACCGGATAGCCCAGGGACAGGGGGGACGCGAGCAGTACTTC; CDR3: CASNRIAQGQGGREQYF
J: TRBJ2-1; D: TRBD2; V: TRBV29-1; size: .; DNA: TGCAGCGCACCAAGGACTAGCGGGATTGGCGATGAGCAGTTCTTC; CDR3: CSAPRTSGIGDEQFF
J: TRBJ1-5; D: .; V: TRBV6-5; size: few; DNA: TGTGCCAGCAGATCAGACAGCAATTATCAGGCCCAGCATTTT; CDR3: CASRSDSNYQAQHF
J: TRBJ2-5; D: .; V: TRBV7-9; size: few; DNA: TGTGCCAGCAGCTTCGGCCCGGAGACCCAGTACTTC; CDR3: CASSFGPETQYF
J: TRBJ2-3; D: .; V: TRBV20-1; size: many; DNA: TGCAGTGCTGGCAAAACAGATACGCAGTATTTT; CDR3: CSAGKTDTQYF
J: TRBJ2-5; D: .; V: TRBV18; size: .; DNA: TGTGCCAGCTCACCAAACGGCCGGGAGACCCAGTACTTC; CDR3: CASSPNGRETQYF
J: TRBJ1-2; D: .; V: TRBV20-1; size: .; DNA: TGCAGTGCTAGCATTACCCGAGAGGGGCGTGGAGCTAACTATGGCTACACCTTC; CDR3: CSASITREGRGANYGYTF
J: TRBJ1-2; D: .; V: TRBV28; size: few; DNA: TGTGCCAGCAGTTCTAACTATGCGGGAGGCTACACCTTC; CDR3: CASSSNYAGGYTF
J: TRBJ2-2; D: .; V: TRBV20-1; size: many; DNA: TGCAGTGCTAGGGGTCAGAACGGGGAGCTGTTTTTT; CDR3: CSARGQNGELFF
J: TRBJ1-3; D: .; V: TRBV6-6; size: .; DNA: TGTGCCAGCCGACGTGAGGGAAACACCATATATTTT; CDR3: CASRREGNTIYF
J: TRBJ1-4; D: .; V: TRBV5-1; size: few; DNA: TGCGCCAGCAGGGGGCCTAATGAAAAACTGTTTTTT; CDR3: CASRGPNEKLFF
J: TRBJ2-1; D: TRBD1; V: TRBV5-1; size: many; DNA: TGCGCCAGCACCCTGACAGGGGAAGGGTACAATGAGCAGTTCTTC; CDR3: CASTLTGEGYNEQFF
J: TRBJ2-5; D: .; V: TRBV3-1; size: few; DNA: TGTGCCAGCAGTCCACCCGGCCAGGGTCGAGGGCGGGAGACCCAGTACTTC; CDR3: CASSPPGQGRGRETQYF
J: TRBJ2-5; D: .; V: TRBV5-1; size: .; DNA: TGCGCCAGCAGCTTGGAAACAGAGACCCAGTACTTC; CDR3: CASSLETETQYF
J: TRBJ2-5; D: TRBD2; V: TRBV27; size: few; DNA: TGTGCCAGCAGCGGGAGGAGAAAAGAGACCCAGTACTTC; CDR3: CASSGRRKETQYF
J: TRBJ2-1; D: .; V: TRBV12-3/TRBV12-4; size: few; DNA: TGTGCCAGCAGCAAGGGAGGACTTTTTGAGCAGTTCTTC; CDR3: CASSKGGLFEQFF
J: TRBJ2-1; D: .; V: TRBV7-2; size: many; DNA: TGTGCCAGCAGCTTAACCGGATTTAAGTACAATGAGCAGTTCTTC; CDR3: CASSLTGFKYNEQFF
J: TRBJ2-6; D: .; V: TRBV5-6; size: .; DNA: TGTGCCAGCAGCCCTCCGTCGCGAGCCAACGTCCTGACTTTC; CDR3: CASSPPSRANVLTF
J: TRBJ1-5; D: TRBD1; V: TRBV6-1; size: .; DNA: TGTGCCAGCAGTGAGCATAGGGGACAGGGGTACAATCAGCCCCAGCATTTT; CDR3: CASSEHRGQGYNQPQHF
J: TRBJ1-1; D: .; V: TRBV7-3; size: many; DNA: TGTGCCAGCAGCTTAGTGAGGGACACTGAAGCTTTCTTT; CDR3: CASSLVRDTEAFF
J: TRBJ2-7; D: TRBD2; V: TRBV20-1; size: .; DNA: TGCAGTGCTAGAGGACATAGCGGGCCCGAGCAGTACTTC; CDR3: CSARGHSGPEQYF
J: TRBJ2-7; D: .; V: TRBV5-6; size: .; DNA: TGTGCCAGCAGCTTGGCCTCCTACGGTCCGTACTTC; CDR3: CASSLASYGPYF
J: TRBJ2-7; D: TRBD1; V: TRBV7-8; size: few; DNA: TGTGCCAGCAGCTTAGCGACAGGGCCAAACTACGAGCAGTACTTC; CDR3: CASSLATGPNYEQYF
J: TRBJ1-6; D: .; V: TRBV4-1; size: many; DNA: TGCGCCAGCAGCCAAGATTACCGGATAAATTCACCCCTCCACTTT; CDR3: CASSQDYRINSPLHF
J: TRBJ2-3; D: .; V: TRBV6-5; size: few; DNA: TGTGCCAGCAGGGACCCAGGGAGCACAGATACGCAGTATTTT; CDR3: CASRDPGSTDTQYF
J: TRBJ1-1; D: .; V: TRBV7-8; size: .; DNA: TGTGCCAGCAGCTTGACTCAGGGAGCTGAAGCTTCCTTT; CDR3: CASSLTQGAEASF
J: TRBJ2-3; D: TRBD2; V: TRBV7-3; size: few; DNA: TGTGCCAGCAGCCCCTCACTAGCGCCCTCCCGGGATACGCAGTATTTT; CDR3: CASSPSLAPSRDTQYF
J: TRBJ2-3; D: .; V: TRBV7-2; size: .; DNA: TGTGCCAGCAGCCCTTGGAGTGGGGGGTCAGATACGCAGTATTTT; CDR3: CASSPWSGGSDTQYF
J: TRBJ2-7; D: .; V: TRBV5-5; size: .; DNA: TGTGCCAGCAGCTTGGGAGGGACCTCCACCTACGAGCAGTACTTC; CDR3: CASSLGGTSTYEQYF
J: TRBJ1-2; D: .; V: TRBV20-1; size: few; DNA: TGCAGTGCTAGTGATCGGGGGATGGGCTACACCTTC; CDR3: CSASDRGMGYTF
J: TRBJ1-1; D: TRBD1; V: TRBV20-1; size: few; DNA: TGCAGTGCTAGGCAGGGGGCGGATACTGAAGCTTTCTTT; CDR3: CSARQGADTEAFF
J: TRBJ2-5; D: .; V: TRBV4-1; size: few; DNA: TGCGCCAGCAGCCAAGATGATTCGGAGACCCAGTACTTC; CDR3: CASSQDDSETQYF
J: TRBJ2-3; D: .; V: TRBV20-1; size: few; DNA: TGCAGTGCTAGAGTGGAGAGGGTCCCCACAGATACGCAGTATTTT; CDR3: CSARVERVPTDTQYF
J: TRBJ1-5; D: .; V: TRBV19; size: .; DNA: TGTGCCAGTAGGGCCCGGGACACGGGCAATCAGCCCCAGCATTTT; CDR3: CASRARDTGNQPQHF
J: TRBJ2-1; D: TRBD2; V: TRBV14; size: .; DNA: TGTGCCAGCAGCCGGCGACTAGCGGGGCAAAATGAGCAGTTCTTC; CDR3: CASSRRLAGQNEQFF
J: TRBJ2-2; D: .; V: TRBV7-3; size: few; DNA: TGTGCCAGCAGCTTAATGGGAAAGGGCACCGGGGAGCTGTTTTTT; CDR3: CASSLMGKGTGELFF
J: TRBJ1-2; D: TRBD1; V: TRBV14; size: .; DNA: TGTGCCAGCAGCCCGACAGGGTATGACTATGGCTACACCTTC; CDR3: CASSPTGYDYGYTF
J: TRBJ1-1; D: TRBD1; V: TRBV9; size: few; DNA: TGTGCCAGCAGCGGGACAGGGTCGGGTGATAGAGCTTTCTTT; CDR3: CASSGTGSGDRAFF
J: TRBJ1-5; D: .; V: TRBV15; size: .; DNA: TGTGCCACCGTCGGACAGATCGGGAGCCAGCCCCAGCATTTT; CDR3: CATVGQIGSQPQHF
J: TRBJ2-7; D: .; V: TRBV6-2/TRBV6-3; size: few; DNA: TGTGCCAGCAGTCCTTACCACCAGGAGCAGTACTTC; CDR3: CASSPYHQEQYF
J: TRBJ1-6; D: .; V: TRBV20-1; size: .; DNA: TGCAGTGCTTCTGGATGGGAGGCGGGGTCACCCCTCCACTTT; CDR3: CSASGWEAGSPLHF